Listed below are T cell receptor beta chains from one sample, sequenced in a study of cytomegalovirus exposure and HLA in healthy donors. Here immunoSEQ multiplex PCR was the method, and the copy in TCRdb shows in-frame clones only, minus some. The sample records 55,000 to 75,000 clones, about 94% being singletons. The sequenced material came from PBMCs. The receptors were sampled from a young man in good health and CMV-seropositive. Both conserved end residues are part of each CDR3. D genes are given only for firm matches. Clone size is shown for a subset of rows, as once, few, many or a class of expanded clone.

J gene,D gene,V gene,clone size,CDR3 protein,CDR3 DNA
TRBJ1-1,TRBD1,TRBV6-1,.,CASRHRIDRDTEAFF,TGTGCCAGCAGACACCGAATCGACAGGGACACTGAAGCTTTCTTT
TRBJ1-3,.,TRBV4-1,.,CASSQVTGNTIYF,TGCGCCAGCAGCCAAGTAACTGGAAACACCATATATTTT
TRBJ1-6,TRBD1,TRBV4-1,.,CASSQDETGGSYNSPLHF,TGCGCCAGCAGCCAAGATGAAACAGGGGGCTCCTATAATTCACCCCTCCACTTT
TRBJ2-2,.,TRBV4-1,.,CASSQARNTGELFF,TGCGCCAGCAGCCAAGCCCGTAACACCGGGGAGCTGTTTTTT
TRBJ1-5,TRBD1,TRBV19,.,CASRDRDRGQPQHF,TGTGCCAGTAGGGACCGGGACAGGGGTCAGCCCCAGCATTTT
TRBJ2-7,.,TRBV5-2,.,CASSQDPGTASYEQYF,TGTGCCAGCAGCCAAGATCCCGGGACAGCCTCCTACGAGCAGTACTTC
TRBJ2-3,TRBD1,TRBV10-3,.,CAISDTWDRVTDTQYF,TGTGCCATCAGTGATACGTGGGACAGGGTCACAGATACGCAGTATTTT
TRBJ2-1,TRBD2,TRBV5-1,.,CASSPTSGSTNEQFF,TGCGCCAGCAGCCCTACTAGCGGGAGTACCAATGAGCAGTTCTTC
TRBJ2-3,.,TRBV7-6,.,CASSLVRRDTQYF,TGTGCCAGCAGCTTAGTACGGCGGGATACGCAGTATTTT
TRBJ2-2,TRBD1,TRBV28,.,CASRREQGAGELFF,TGTGCCAGCAGAAGAGAACAGGGGGCCGGGGAGCTGTTTTTT
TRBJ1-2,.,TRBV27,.,CASSLRGPRYGYTF,TGTGCCAGCAGTTTAAGGGGCCCGCGATATGGCTACACCTTC
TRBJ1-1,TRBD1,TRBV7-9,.,CASSLISGGIFTEAFF,TGTGCCAGCAGCTTAATATCAGGGGGAATCTTCACTGAAGCTTTCTTT
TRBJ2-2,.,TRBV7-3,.,CASSLGNGGATTGELFF,TGTGCCAGCAGCTTAGGGAATGGGGGGGCCACCACCGGGGAGCTGTTTTTT
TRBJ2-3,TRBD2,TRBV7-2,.,CASSSVPAGLTDTQYF,TGTGCCAGCAGCTCGGTTCCAGCGGGGCTCACAGATACGCAGTATTTT
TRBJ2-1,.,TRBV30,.,CAWAQQGGYNEQFF,TGTGCCTGGGCCCAACAGGGTGGGTACAATGAGCAGTTCTTC
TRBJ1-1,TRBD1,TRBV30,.,CAWSTGQGGTEAFF,TGTGCCTGGAGTACGGGACAGGGAGGCACTGAAGCTTTCTTT
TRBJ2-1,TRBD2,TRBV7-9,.,CASSYSGRTYNEQFF,TGTGCCAGCAGTTATAGCGGGAGGACCTACAATGAGCAGTTCTTC
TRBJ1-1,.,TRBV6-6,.,CASSLYSMNTEAFF,TGTGCCAGCAGCCTCTACTCCATGAACACTGAAGCTTTCTTT
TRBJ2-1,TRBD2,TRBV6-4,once,CASSDSGTSGYNEQFF,TGTGCCAGCAGCGACTCCGGGACTAGCGGATACAATGAGCAGTTCTTC
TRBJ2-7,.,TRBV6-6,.,CASSSKIEQYF,TGTGCCAGCAGTTCTAAGATCGAGCAGTACTTC
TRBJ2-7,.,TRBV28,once,CASSPVSLSEAYF,TGTGCCAGCAGTCCCGTTTCCCTTTCAGAGGCGTACTTC
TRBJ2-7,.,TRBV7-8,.,CASSLVWDGSSYEQYF,TGTGCCAGCAGCTTAGTGTGGGACGGGAGTTCCTACGAGCAGTACTTC
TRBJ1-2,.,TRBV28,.,CASSVGQPFYGYTF,TGTGCCAGCAGCGTTGGACAGCCTTTCTATGGCTACACCTTC
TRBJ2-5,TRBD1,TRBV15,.,CATSRIDRGRRETQYF,TGTGCCACCAGCAGAATCGACAGGGGGAGGAGGGAGACCCAGTACTTC
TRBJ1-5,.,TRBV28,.,CASSSLADLDQPQHF,TGTGCCAGCAGTTCTTTGGCGGACTTGGACCAGCCCCAGCATTTT
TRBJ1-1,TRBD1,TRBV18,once,CASSGGTGLDTEAFF,TGTGCCAGCTCAGGCGGGACAGGGTTGGACACTGAAGCTTTCTTT
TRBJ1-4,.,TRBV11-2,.,CASTQDSNYEKLFF,TGTGCCAGCACCCAAGACAGCAACTATGAAAAACTGTTTTTT
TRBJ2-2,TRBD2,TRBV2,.,CASSEAAGAGELFF,TGTGCCAGCAGTGAAGCGGCGGGGGCCGGGGAGCTGTTTTTT
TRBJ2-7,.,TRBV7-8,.,CASSLDLTVLREQYF,TGTGCCAGCAGCTTAGACCTCACCGTCTTGCGAGAGCAGTACTTC
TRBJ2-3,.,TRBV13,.,CASSLRTASTDTQYF,TGTGCCAGCAGCCTAAGGACAGCTAGCACAGATACGCAGTATTTT
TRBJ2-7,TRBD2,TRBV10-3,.,CAISSQRETTF,TGTGCCATCAGCTCCCAGCGGGAGACGACGTTC
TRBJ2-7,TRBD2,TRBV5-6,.,CASSTGGTSGLSYEQYF,TGTGCCAGCAGCACTGGGGGGACTAGCGGGCTCTCCTACGAGCAGTACTTC
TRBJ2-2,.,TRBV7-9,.,CASSSAGAYTGELFF,TGTGCCAGCAGCTCCGCGGGGGCATACACCGGGGAGCTGTTTTTT
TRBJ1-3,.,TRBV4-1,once,CASSQDLSSGNTIYF,TGCGCCAGCAGCCAAGATCTAAGCTCTGGAAACACCATATATTTT
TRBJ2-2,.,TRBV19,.,CASSTDSIANTGELFF,TGTGCCAGTAGCACGGACAGTATAGCGAACACCGGGGAGCTGTTTTTT
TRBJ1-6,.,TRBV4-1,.,CASSQWTEDNSPLHF,TGCGCCAGCAGCCAATGGACAGAAGATAATTCACCCCTCCACTTT
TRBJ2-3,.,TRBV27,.,CASSSYSTDTQYF,TGTGCCAGCAGTTCCTATAGCACAGATACGCAGTATTTT
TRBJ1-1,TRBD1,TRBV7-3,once,CASSTPGQEAFF,TGTGCCAGCAGCACGCCGGGACAGGAAGCTTTCTTT
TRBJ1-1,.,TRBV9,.,CASSSGQNEAFF,TGTGCCAGCAGCTCTGGACAGAATGAAGCTTTCTTT
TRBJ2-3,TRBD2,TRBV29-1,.,CSVEPSGIDTQYF,TGCAGCGTTGAACCTAGCGGGATCGATACGCAGTATTTT
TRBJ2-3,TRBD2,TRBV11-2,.,CASSLVPPSGSSNTQYF,TGTGCCAGCAGCTTAGTCCCTCCTAGCGGGAGTTCAAATACGCAGTATTTT
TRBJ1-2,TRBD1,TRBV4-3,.,CASSLGDRANYGYTF,TGCGCCAGCAGCCTGGGGGACAGGGCCAACTATGGCTACACCTTC
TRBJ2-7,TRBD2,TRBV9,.,CASNPGTSGSEQYF,TGTGCCAGTAATCCCGGGACTAGCGGGAGCGAGCAGTACTTC
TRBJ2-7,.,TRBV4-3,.,CASSQDAGYEQYF,TGCGCCAGCAGCCAAGACGCGGGCTACGAGCAGTACTTC